This TCR beta chain was recovered during a study of T cells in Graves' hyperthyroidism and ophthalmopathy. Overall study results and limits: Among clonotypes expanded in thyroid above 0.001, most were also found in blood.

Trimming took off 4 bases at V and 7 bases at J, with 16 bases between the two ends. Germline V gives CDR1 LGHNT, CDR2 FRNRAP. This CDR3 has 14 amino acids. On this clonotype itself: Its antigen is unknown.

TCR beta CDR3 region amplification was performed from RNA transcripts. The HTBI primer set served for first-round RT-PCR of the TCR CDR3. TCRdb recomputed calls from the multiplex PCR reads with MiXCR, one row per CDR3 protein. This table has under 350,000 distinct CDR3 sequences, 17% appearing once. The receptor comes from a woman aged 55-75 years with Graves' ophthalmopathy. Sequenced: blood. The rearrangement joins TRBV12-5 to TRBJ1-2; TRBD1 is a possible D gene (5 bases). CDR3 nucleotide sequence: TGTGCTAGTGGTTCTCAGGACAAGGTCCGTGGCTACACCTTC. Protein product: CASGSQDKVRGYTF.